This TCR beta chain was sequenced for a study of CD8+ T cells in alopecia areata. It was cDNA, reverse transcribed from extracted RNA, that served as the sequencing template. Some clones are missing from TCRdb's copy, which holds only in-frame ones; the method was immunoSEQ multiplex PCR. The data contain some 210,000 clones, roughly 66% of them seen just once; the ten biggest clones take up roughly 1.2%. This clone was detected only a few times. Its antigen is not known. Noted treatment: oral pan-JAK inhibitor, 5-10 mg twice daily. V lost 0 bases, J lost 0 bases, and 12 bases lay in between. CDR3 length equals 17 residues. CDR1 is LNHNV, CDR2 YYDKDF, per germline (reference sequence). Study-wide findings and caveats: Scalp and blood samples kept many expanded lesional clones throughout tofacitinib. Sequences from scalp samples also cover resident alphabeta T cells of normal skin.

V is TRBV15 and J is TRBJ2-1, with TRBD2 as a possible D gene (5 bases). The sample consisted of CD4+ T cells sorted from blood, taken at approximately week 42, from a patient treated with tofacitinib. The sequence came from a human donor with alopecia areata. CDR3 sequence (DNA): TGTGCCACCAGCAGAGATCTCTCGGGGAGCTCCTACAATGAGCAGTTCTTC. Translation: CATSRDLSGSSYNEQFF.